This T cell receptor (beta chain) was captured in a study of T cells in women clearing cervical HPV infection. Whole-study context: Case blood was drawn when the lesion was first found; control blood after infection became undetectable. Only a few women had HLA typing results available. Study-wide points: Repertoire richness, not evenness, was significantly elevated in CIN3+ cases versus controls.

Concerning this clone itself: Its antigen is not known. The read ends 3 residues shy of where the CDR3 ends; the end is completed using the germline J gene.

All participants had a single incident cervical HPV16 infection, and prevalent HPV16 infections were excluded. Method: immunoSEQ multiplex PCR; TCRdb's copy keeps in-frame clones and lacks some. The sample table includes about 15,000 clones. The CDR3 is 13 residues long. Germline assignment: CDR1 LNHDA and CDR2 SQIVND (reference sequence). What was sequenced was blood buffy coat. This clonotype originated in a woman between 18 and 75 years old with a cervical HPV16 infection that either progressed to CIN3+ or cleared (not recorded which). The chain combines TRBV19 with TRBJ2-3, with TRBD2 matching 11 bases. This CDR3 reads CATGTSGKETQYF. CDR3 bases read: TGTGCCACCGGGACTAGCGGAAAAGAGACG.